This TCR beta chain was captured by sequencing in a study of blood T cell repertoires in COVID-19. Method: immunoSEQ multiplex PCR; TCRdb's copy keeps in-frame clones and lacks some. The sample consists of tens of thousands of clones, less than 90% of them appearing once. This CDR3 has 14 amino acids. CDR1 and CDR2 (germline): GTSNPN, SVGIG (reference sequence). Trimming removed 1 base from V and 9 bases from J, with 13 bases in between. This clone was observed a handful of times. The sequence came from a human donor in a cohort sampled during active COVID-19. Sequencing was carried out using peripheral blood. The chain has TRBV30 and TRBJ1-6; no reliable D call. CDR3 sequence (DNA): TGTGCCTGGAGTGGCCGTGGAGCGGCTTCACCCCTCCACTTT. It encodes CAWSGRGAASPLHF.